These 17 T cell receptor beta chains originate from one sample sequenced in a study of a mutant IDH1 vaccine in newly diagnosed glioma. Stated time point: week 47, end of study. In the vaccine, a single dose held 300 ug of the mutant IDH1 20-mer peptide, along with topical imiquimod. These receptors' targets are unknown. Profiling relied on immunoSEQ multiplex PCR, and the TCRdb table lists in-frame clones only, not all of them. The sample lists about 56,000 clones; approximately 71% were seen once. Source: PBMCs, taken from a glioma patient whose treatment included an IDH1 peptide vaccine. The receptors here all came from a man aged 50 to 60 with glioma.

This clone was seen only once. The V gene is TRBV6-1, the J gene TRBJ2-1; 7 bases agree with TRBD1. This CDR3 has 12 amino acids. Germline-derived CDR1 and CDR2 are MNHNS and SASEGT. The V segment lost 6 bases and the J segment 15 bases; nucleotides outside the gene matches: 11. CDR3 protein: CASSRGQLGGFF. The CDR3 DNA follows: TGTGCCAGCAGCCGGGGACAGCTCGGTGGGTTCTTC.

The chain's CDR3 is CASSQRGETQYF. The CDR3 DNA reads TGTGCCAGCAGCCAAAGGGGAGAGACCCAGTACTTC. The chain joins TRBV6-1 to TRBJ2-5, with D tentatively TRBD1 (5 bases). With 6 bases removed from V and 4 bases from J, the gap between germline ends came to 9 bases. CDR3 length: 12 residues. Germline loops: CDR1 MNHNS, CDR2 SASEGT.

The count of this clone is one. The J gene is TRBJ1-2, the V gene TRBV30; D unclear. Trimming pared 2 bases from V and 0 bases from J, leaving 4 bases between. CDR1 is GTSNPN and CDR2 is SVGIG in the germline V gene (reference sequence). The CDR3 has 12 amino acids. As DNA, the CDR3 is TGTGCCTGGAGTTTAGCTAACTATGGCTACACCTTC. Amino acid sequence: CAWSLANYGYTF.

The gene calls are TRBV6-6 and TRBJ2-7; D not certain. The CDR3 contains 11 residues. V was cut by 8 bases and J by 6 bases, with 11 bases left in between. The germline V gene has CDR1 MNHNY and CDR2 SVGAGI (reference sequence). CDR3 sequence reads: CASLKGGEQYF. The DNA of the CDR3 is TGTGCCAGCCTTAAGGGTGGCGAGCAGTACTTC.

The CDR3 DNA reads as TGTGCCAGCTCACCACCCGACGGGGAGACACTGTTTTTT. It specifies CASSPPDGETLFF. V usage is TRBV18 and J usage is TRBJ1-4, with D uncertain. From germline, CDR1 is KGHSH and CDR2 LQKENI. Trimming stripped 0 bases from V and 13 bases from J, with 12 bases between. This CDR3 has 13 amino acids. Filled out from reference TRBV18 and TRBJ1-4, the complete variable domain reads NAGVMQNPRHLVRRRGQEARLRCSPMKGHSHVYWYRQLPEEGLKFMVYLQKENIIDESGMPKERFSAEFPKEGPSILRIQQVVRGDSAAYFCASSPPDGETLFFGSGTQLSVL.

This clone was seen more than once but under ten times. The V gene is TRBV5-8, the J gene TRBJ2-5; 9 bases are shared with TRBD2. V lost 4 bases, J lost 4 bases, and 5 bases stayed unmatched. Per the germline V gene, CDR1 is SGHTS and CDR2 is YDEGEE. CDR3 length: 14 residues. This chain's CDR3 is CASSGRGGGETQYF. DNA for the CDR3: TGTGCCAGCAGCGGGCGGGGGGGCGGAGAGACCCAGTACTTC.

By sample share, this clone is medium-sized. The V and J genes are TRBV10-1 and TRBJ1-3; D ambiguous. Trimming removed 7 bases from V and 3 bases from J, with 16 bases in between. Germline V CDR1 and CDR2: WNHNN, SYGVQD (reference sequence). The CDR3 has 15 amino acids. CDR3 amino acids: CASITIIGVGNTIYF. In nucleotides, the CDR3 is TGCGCCAGCATAACCATAATCGGGGTTGGAAACACCATATATTTT.

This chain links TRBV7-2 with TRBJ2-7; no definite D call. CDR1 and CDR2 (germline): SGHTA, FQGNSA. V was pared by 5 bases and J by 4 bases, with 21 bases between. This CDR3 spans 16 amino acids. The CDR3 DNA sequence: TGTGCCAGCAGCCCTTTTAGAGGCCAGATCCCTTACGAGCAGTACTTC. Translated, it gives CASSPFRGQIPYEQYF.

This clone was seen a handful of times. The DNA of the CDR3 is TGTGCCAGTAGTATAGGGTTGGGAGGTCGCAATCAGCCCCAGCATTTT. As protein: CASSIGLGGRNQPQHF. The J gene is TRBJ1-5, the V gene TRBV19; D remains unclear. Germline loops: CDR1 LNHDA, CDR2 SQIVND (reference sequence). V was pared by 1 base and J by 2 bases, with 12 bases between. This CDR3 comprises 16 residues.

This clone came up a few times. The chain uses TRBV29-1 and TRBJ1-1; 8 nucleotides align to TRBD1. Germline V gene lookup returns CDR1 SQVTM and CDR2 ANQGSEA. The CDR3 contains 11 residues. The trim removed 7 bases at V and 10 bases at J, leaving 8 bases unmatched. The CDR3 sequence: CSAWGDRPAFF. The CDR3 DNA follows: TGCAGCGCCTGGGGGGACAGGCCAGCTTTCTTT.

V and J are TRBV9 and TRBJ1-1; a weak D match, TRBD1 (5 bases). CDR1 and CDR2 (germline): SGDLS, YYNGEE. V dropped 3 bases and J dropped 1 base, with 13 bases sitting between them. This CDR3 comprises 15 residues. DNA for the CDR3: TGTGCCAGCAGCGCACGGGGCTATTCGAACACTGAAGCTTTCTTT. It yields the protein CASSARGYSNTEAFF.

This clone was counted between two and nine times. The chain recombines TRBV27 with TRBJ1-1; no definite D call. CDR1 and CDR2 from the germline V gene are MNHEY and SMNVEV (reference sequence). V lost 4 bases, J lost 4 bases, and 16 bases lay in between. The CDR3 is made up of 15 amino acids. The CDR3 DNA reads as TGTGCCAGCAGTTCAAGACACCGGGGTGTCACTGAAGCTTTCTTT. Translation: CASSSRHRGVTEAFF.

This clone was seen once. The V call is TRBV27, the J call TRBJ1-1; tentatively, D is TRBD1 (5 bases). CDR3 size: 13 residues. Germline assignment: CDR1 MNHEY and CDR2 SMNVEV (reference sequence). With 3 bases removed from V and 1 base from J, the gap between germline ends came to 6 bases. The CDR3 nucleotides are TGTGCCAGCAGTTTCACAGGGAACACTGAAGCTTTCTTT. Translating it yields CASSFTGNTEAFF.

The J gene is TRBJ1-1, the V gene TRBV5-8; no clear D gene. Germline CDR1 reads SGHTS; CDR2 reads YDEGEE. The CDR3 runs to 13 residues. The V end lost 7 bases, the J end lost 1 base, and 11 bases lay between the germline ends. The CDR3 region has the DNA TGTGCCAGCGGCGGGTCGCCGAACACTGAAGCTTTCTTT. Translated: CASGGSPNTEAFF.

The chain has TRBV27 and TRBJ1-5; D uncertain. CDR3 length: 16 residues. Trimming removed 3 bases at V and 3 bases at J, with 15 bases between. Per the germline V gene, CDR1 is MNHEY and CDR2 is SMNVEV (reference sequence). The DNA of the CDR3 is TGTGCCAGCAGTTTGACGGGTATTGGGCCCAATCAGCCCCAGCATTTT. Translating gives CASSLTGIGPNQPQHF.

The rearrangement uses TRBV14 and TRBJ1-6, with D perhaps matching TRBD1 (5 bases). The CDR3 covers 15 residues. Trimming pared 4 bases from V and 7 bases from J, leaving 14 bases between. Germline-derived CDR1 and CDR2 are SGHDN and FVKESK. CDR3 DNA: TGTGCCAGCAGCCCCACCGCGACAGTGAATTCACCCCTCCACTTT. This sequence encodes CASSPTATVNSPLHF.

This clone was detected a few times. The DNA of the CDR3 is TGTGCCAGCGATCCGGGACAGGGGCCCTACGAGCAGTACTTC. This gives the protein CASDPGQGPYEQYF. The gene calls are TRBV6-4 and TRBJ2-7, with TRBD1 matching 10 bases. V was pared by 8 bases and J by 2 bases, with 6 bases of the junction left unmatched. The CDR3 loop spans 14 amino acids. Germline V gene sequence: CDR1 MRHNA, CDR2 SNTAGT.